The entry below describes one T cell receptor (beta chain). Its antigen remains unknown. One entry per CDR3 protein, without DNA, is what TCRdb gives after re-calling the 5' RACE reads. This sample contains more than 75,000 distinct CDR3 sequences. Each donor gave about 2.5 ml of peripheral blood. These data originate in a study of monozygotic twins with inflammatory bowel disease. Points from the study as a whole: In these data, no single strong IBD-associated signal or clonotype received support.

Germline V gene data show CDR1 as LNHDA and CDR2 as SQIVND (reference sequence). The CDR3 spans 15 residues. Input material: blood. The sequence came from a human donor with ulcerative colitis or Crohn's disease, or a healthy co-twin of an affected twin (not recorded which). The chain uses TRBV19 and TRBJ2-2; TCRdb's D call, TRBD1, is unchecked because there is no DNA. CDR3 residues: CASRQPTGNTGELFF.